The 12 T cell receptor beta chains reported below all come from one sample, sequenced in a study of blood T cell repertoires in COVID-19. Generated by immunoSEQ multiplex PCR, the TCRdb table keeps only in-frame clones and is missing some. This sample has around 210,000 clones, with just over 85% found just once. Input material: peripheral blood. The receptors originated from a man younger than 35 with active or convalescent COVID-19.

The chain has TRBV28 and TRBJ2-3, with D possibly being TRBD2 (5 bases). CDR1 and CDR2 from the germline V gene are MDHEN and SYDVKM. The CDR3 consists of 15 residues. The ends were cut back, 0 bases at V and 6 bases at J, with 13 bases in the middle. CDR3: CASSLWIRESDTQYF. The CDR3 DNA sequence: TGTGCCAGCAGTTTATGGATCCGGGAATCGGATACGCAGTATTTT.

In its sample, this clone was seen once. The chain joins TRBV5-4 to TRBJ1-2; 8 nucleotides match TRBD1. This CDR3 spans 15 amino acids. The germline V gene has CDR1 SGHNT and CDR2 YYREEE (reference sequence). The trim removed 4 bases at V and 2 bases at J, leaving 7 bases unmatched. The CDR3 DNA is TGTGCCAGCAGCCAGAATGCAGGGGGCAACTATGGCTACACCTTC. Its translation: CASSQNAGGNYGYTF. The complete variable domain, with remaining parts taken from reference TRBV5-4 and TRBJ1-2, reads ETGVTQSPTHLIKTRGQQVTLRCSSQSGHNTVSWYQQALGQGPQFIFQYYREEENGRGNFPPRFSGLQFPNYSSELNVNALELDDSALYLCASSQNAGGNYGYTFGSGTRLTVV.

The sample holds one count of this clone. J is TRBJ2-6 and V is TRBV27; D is unresolved. Trimming took 4 bases from V and 1 from J, leaving 8 bases between them. Looked up from germline, CDR1 is MNHEY and CDR2 is SMNVEV (reference sequence). The CDR3 covers 15 residues. The CDR3 sequence: CASSSYSSGANVLTF. The CDR3, as DNA: TGTGCCAGCAGTTCCTATAGTTCTGGGGCCAACGTCCTGACTTTC.

The chain employs TRBV7-9 and TRBJ2-7; D remains ambiguous. V shed 5 bases and J shed 2 bases, with 7 bases lying between them. The CDR3 length is 12 residues. Germline loops: CDR1 SEHNR, CDR2 FQNEAQ (reference sequence). CDR3 amino acids: CASSLIPYEQYF. The CDR3 DNA sequence: TGTGCCAGCAGCCTAATTCCCTACGAGCAGTACTTC. Together with reference TRBV7-9 and TRBJ2-7, the CDR3 gives the full variable domain: DTGVSQNPRHKITKRGQNVTFRCDPISEHNRLYWYRQTLGQGPEFLTYFQNEAQLEKSRLLSDRFSAERPKGSFSTLEIQRTEQGDSAMYLCASSLIPYEQYFGPGTRLTVT.

The chain employs TRBV6-5 and TRBJ2-3; 7 bases map to TRBD2. The V segment lost 2 bases and the J segment 4 bases; nucleotides outside the gene matches: 6. The CDR3 has 15 amino acids. Germline-derived CDR1 and CDR2 are MNHEY and SVGAGI. CDR3 sequence reads: CASSYGAGVPDTQYF. In nucleotides, the CDR3 is TGTGCCAGCAGTTACGGTGCGGGAGTCCCAGATACGCAGTATTTT.

This rearrangement joins TRBV11-2 to TRBJ2-2; D is unresolved. CDR3 length equals 13 residues. The V end was cut by 2 bases, the J end by 6 bases, with 7 bases between. Per germline, CDR1 SGHAT and CDR2 FQNNGV. CDR3 nucleotides: TGTGCCAGCAGCTTACAGTTATCCGGGGAGCTGTTTTTT. Amino acid sequence: CASSLQLSGELFF.

The chain has TRBV7-9 and TRBJ2-1, with 14 bases aligning to TRBD2. This CDR3 is built from 14 residues. Germline V gives CDR1 SEHNR, CDR2 FQNEAQ (reference sequence). J was trimmed by 8 bases and V by 5 bases; bases with no gene match: 2. CDR3 amino acids: CASSLGLAGDEQFF. CDR3 sequence (DNA): TGTGCCAGCAGCCTGGGACTAGCGGGAGATGAGCAGTTCTTC.

The V gene is TRBV11-2, the J gene TRBJ2-7; 14 bases are a match to TRBD2. The germline gives CDR1 SGHAT, CDR2 FQNNGV. CDR3 length: 15 residues. The J segment lost 6 bases and the V segment lost 0 bases, leaving 1 base of the junction unmatched. CDR3: CASSLEGLAGVEQYF. CDR3 in DNA: TGTGCCAGCAGCTTAGAGGGACTAGCGGGAGTCGAGCAGTACTTC.

The J gene is TRBJ2-7, the V gene TRBV10-1, with 9 positions matching TRBD2. With 6 bases clipped from V and 4 bases from J, the junction kept 10 bases outside the gene matches. The germline gives CDR1 WNHNN, CDR2 SYGVQD (reference sequence). This CDR3 contains 15 residues. The CDR3 DNA follows: TGCGCCAGCAGCGAAAAAGCGGGAGGCAAATACGAGCAGTACTTC. As protein: CASSEKAGGKYEQYF.

This chain's CDR3 is CASLKGGENEQFF. The CDR3 DNA sequence: TGTGCCAGCCTAAAGGGAGGGGAGAATGAGCAGTTCTTC. The chain links TRBV13 to TRBJ2-1; 7 nucleotides agree with TRBD2. Germline lookup yields CDR1 PRHDT and CDR2 FYEKMQ (reference sequence). V trimming: 8 bases; J trimming: 7 bases; junction bases outside the gene matches: 8. This CDR3 spans 13 amino acids.

This chain connects TRBV3-1 (or the pseudogene TRBV3-2) to TRBJ2-3, with TRBD1 matching over 9 bases. The CDR3 has 17 amino acids. Per the germline V gene, CDR1 is LGHDT and CDR2 is YNNKEL (reference sequence). With 5 bases clipped from V and 8 bases from J, the junction kept 17 bases outside the gene matches. The CDR3 bases are TGTGCCAGCAGCTTCACTCCCCCGGGACAGGGCTGGGGTACGCAGTATTTT. As protein: CASSFTPPGQGWGTQYF.

The chain recombines TRBV27 with TRBJ1-2; perhaps TRBD1 as D (5 bases). CDR3 length equals 15 residues. V was pared by 0 bases and J by 4 bases, with 12 bases between. The V gene's germline CDR1 is MNHEY and CDR2 SMNVEV (reference sequence). The DNA for the CDR3 is TGTGCCAGCAGTTTATCAGGGGTTCGCGGCTATGGCTACACCTTC. Its translation: CASSLSGVRGYGYTF.